Each of the 8 T cell receptor beta chains below was sequenced from the same sample in a study of cytomegalovirus exposure and HLA in healthy donors. The PCR contained 60 Vbeta and 13 Jbeta primers. Using immunoSEQ multiplex PCR, the repertoire was profiled, and TCRdb retains in-frame clones only, with some absent. The table includes about 160,000 clones, around 80% detected once. Sequencing was carried out using PBMCs. The source of these receptors is a middle-aged man in good health and CMV-seronegative.

This clone turned up a few times. Relative to the germline gene, one junction end is altered; a read error may explain this. The chain couples TRBV6-1 to TRBJ1-3; D gene uncertain. Per the germline V gene, CDR1 is MNHNS and CDR2 is SASEGT. The CDR3 runs to 14 residues. Here the CDR3 reads CASSSPPPGDTIYF. CDR3 in DNA: TGTGCCAGCAGTAGTCCGCCCCCTGGAGACACCATATATTTT.

The chain is built from TRBV19 and TRBJ1-6; TRBD1 agrees at 7 bases. Per the germline V gene, CDR1 is LNHDA and CDR2 is SQIVND (reference sequence). The ends lost 5 bases at V and 7 bases at J; junction bases unmatched: 17. The CDR3 has 18 amino acids. CDR3: CASSFTLGQRGANSPLHF. CDR3 in DNA: TGTGCCAGTAGTTTTACCCTGGGACAGCGTGGGGCCAATTCACCCCTCCACTTT.

The chain has TRBV29-1 and TRBJ2-3, with TRBD2 identical over 7 bases. Germline values: CDR1 SQVTM, CDR2 ANQGSEA. The CDR3 has 15 amino acids. With 4 bases clipped from V and 3 bases from J, the junction kept 10 bases outside the gene matches. This CDR3 reads CSVVRTSEGTDTQYF. CDR3 in DNA: TGCAGCGTTGTGAGGACTAGTGAAGGGACAGATACGCAGTATTTT.

V and J are TRBV5-1 and TRBJ2-1; 11 bases are shared with TRBD2. V was clipped by 4 bases and J by 5 bases; unmatched bases: 2. CDR3 length: 14 amino acids. Looked up from germline, CDR1 is SGHRS and CDR2 is YFSETQ. In nucleotides, the CDR3 is TGCGCCAGCAGCCCGGGACTAGCGGACAATGAGCAGTTCTTC. The encoded protein is CASSPGLADNEQFF.

V gene TRBV5-4 combines with J gene TRBJ2-5; 9 positions match TRBD1. Germline V lookup: CDR1 SGHNT, CDR2 YYREEE (reference sequence). Trimming cost V 5 bases and J 2 bases; bases outside gene matches: 4. This CDR3 is built from 14 residues. CDR3 bases: TGTGCCAGCAGACCGACAGGGGGACAAGAGACCCAGTACTTC. This encodes CASRPTGGQETQYF.

This chain links TRBV28 with TRBJ1-2; 7 positions agree with TRBD1. The length of the CDR3 is 14 residues. Germline V gene sequence: CDR1 MDHEN, CDR2 SYDVKM. V was pared by 1 base and J by 6 bases, with 5 bases of the junction left unmatched. CDR3 region: CASSLSGTANGYTF. In DNA, the CDR3 is TGTGCCAGCAGTTTATCTGGGACAGCTAATGGCTACACCTTC.

The chain has TRBV27 and TRBJ2-2; 8 bases map to TRBD1. Trimming at V came to 5 bases and at J to 6 bases, leaving 11 bases not matched to a gene. CDR1 MNHEY and CDR2 SMNVEV come from the germline V gene (reference sequence). This CDR3 comprises 16 residues. The CDR3 sequence is CASSKSGGGFSGELFF. CDR3 in DNA: TGTGCCAGCAGTAAATCAGGGGGCGGGTTTTCCGGGGAGCTGTTTTTT.

The chain couples TRBV5-1 to TRBJ2-7; D might be TRBD1 (7 bases). This CDR3 comprises 15 residues. Trimming cost V 4 bases and J 2 bases, with 16 bases left between them. Looked up from germline, CDR1 is SGHRS and CDR2 is YFSETQ. The CDR3, as DNA: TGCGCCAGCAGCCTCGTCAGGGGGGCAGCCTACGAGCAGTACTTC. Protein: CASSLVRGAAYEQYF.